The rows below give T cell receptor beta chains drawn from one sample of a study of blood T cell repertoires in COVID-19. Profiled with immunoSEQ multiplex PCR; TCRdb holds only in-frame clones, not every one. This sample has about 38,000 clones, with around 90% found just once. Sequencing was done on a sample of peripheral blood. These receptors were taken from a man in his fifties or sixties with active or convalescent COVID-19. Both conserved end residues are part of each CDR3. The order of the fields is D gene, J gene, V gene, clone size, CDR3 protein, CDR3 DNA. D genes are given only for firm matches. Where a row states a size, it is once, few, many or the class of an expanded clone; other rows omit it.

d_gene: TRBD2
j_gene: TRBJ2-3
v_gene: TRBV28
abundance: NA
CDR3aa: CASSPLAGTDTQYF
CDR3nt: TGTGCCAGCAGTCCACTAGCGGGAACAGATACGCAGTATTTT

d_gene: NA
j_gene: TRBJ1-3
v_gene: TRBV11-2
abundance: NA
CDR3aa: CASSYLQGNTIYF
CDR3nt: TGTGCCAGCAGCTACCTACAGGGAAACACCATATATTTT

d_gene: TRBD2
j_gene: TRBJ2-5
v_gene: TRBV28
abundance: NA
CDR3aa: CASSWGGIQETQYF
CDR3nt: TGTGCCAGCAGTTGGGGGGGAATTCAGGAGACCCAGTACTTC

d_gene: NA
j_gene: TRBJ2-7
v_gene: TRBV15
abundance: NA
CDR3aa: CATSRGVTDKAYEQYF
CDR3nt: TGTGCCACCAGCAGAGGAGTCACCGATAAAGCCTACGAGCAGTACTTC

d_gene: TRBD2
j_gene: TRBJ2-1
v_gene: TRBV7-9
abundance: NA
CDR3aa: CASSLRLGLAGDYEQFF
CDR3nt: TGTGCCAGCAGCTTACGGTTGGGGTTAGCGGGAGACTATGAGCAGTTCTTC

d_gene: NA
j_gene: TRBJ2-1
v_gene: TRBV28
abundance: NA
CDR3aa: CASGFRGQFF
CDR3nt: TGTGCCAGCGGCTTCAGGGGGCAGTTCTTC

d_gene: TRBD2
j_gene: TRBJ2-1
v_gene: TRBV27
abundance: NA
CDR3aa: CASSWGGGLGSYNEQFF
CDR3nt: TGTGCCAGCAGTTGGGGCGGGGGGCTCGGCTCCTACAATGAGCAGTTCTTC

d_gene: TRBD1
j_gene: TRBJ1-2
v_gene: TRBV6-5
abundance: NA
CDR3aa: CASTKTGTRGYTF
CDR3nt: TGTGCCAGCACCAAGACAGGGACTCGTGGCTACACCTTC

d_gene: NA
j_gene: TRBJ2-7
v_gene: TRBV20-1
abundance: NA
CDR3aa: CSASRESYEQYF
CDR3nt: TGCAGTGCTAGTAGGGAGAGCTACGAGCAGTACTTC

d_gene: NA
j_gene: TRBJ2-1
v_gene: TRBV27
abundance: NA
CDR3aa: CASRSRASYNEQFF
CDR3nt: TGTGCCAGCAGATCCCGCGCTTCCTACAATGAGCAGTTCTTC

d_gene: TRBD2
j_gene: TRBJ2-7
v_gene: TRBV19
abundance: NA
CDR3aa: CASSILAGDYEQYF
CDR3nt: TGTGCCAGTAGTATACTAGCGGGAGACTACGAGCAGTACTTC

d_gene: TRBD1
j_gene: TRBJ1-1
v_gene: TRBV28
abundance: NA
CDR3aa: CASMSGGGGTEAFF
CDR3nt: TGTGCCAGCATGTCAGGGGGCGGTGGAACTGAAGCTTTCTTT

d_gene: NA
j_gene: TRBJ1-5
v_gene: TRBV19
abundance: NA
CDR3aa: CASSKGRQPQHF
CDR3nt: TGTGCCAGTAGTAAGGGGCGGCAGCCCCAGCATTTT

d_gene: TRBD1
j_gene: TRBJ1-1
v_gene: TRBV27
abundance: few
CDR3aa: CASSPPGQGNTEAFF
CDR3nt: TGTGCCAGCAGTCCCCCGGGACAGGGGAACACTGAAGCTTTCTTT

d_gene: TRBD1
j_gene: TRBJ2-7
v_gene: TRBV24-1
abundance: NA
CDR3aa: CATSDAGQEGQQYF
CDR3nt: TGTGCCACCAGTGATGCGGGACAGGAAGGTCAGCAGTACTTC

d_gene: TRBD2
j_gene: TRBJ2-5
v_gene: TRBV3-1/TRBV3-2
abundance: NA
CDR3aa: CASSHFEAGGQETQYF
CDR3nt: TGTGCCAGCAGCCACTTCGAAGCGGGGGGACAAGAGACCCAGTACTTC

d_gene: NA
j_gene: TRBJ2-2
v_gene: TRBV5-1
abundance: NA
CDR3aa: CASSELAPTGELFF
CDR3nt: TGCGCCAGCAGTGAGCTAGCGCCTACCGGGGAGCTGTTTTTT

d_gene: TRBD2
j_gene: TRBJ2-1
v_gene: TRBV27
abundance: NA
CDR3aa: CASVAGGARNEQFF
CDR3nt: TGTGCCAGTGTAGCGGGAGGGGCTAGGAATGAGCAGTTCTTC

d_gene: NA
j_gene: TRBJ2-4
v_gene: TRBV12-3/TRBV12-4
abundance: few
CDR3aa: CASSPRVIQYF
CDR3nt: TGTGCCAGCAGCCCCCGGGTCATTCAGTACTTC

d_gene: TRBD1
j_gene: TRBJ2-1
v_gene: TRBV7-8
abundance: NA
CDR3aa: CASSSGTGSNEQFF
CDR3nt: TGTGCCAGCAGCTCAGGGACAGGGAGCAATGAGCAGTTCTTC

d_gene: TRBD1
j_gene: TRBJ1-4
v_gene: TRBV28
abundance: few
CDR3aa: CASSLFETGSTEKLFF
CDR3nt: TGTGCCAGCAGTTTATTCGAGACAGGGTCCACCGAAAAACTGTTTTTT

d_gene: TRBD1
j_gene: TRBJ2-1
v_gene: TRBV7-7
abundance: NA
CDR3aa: CASSQDGTGLNEQFF
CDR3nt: TGTGCCAGCAGCCAAGACGGGACAGGGTTAAATGAGCAGTTCTTC

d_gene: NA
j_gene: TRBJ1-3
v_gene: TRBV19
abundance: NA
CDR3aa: CASNRANTIYF
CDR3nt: TGTGCCAGTAACCGTGCGAACACCATATATTTT

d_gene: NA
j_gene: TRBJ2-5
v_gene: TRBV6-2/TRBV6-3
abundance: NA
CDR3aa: CASSRTGTRRETQYF
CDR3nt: TGTGCCAGCAGTCGTACAGGGACCCGAAGAGAGACCCAGTACTTC

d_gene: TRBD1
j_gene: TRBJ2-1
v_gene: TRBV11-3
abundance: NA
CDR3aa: CASSLAPGGAGNEQFF
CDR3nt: TGTGCCAGCAGCTTAGCTCCAGGGGGCGCGGGGAATGAGCAGTTCTTC

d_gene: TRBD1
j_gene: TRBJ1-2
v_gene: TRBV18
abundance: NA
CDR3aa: CASSPLDRDTGYTF
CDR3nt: TGTGCCAGCTCACCTTTGGACAGGGACACTGGCTACACCTTC

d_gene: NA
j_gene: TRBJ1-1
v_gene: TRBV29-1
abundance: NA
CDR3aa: CSVEVAGRGTEAFF
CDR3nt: TGCAGCGTTGAAGTAGCAGGTCGGGGCACTGAAGCTTTCTTT

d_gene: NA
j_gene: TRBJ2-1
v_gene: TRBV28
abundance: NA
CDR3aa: CASSSHTVSYNEQFF
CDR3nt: TGTGCCAGCAGTTCCCACACCGTCTCCTACAATGAGCAGTTCTTC

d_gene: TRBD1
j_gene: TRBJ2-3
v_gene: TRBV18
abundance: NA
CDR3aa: CASSVTGGTDTQYF
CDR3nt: TGTGCCAGCTCAGTGACAGGGGGCACAGATACGCAGTATTTT